This T cell receptor (beta chain) was observed in a study of regulatory T cells in long-lasting Graves disease. Study overall: Graves' patients, diagnosed recently, had received antithyroid drugs under 3 months.

This CDR3 is built from 13 residues. The V gene's germline CDR1 is GTSNPN and CDR2 SVGIG (reference sequence). The V and J ends lost 0 bases and 7 bases respectively, with 10 bases between them. The TCR beta library used iRepertoire HTBI primers with Arm-PCR amplification of CDR3. Using its own MiXCR run on the multiplex PCR reads, TCRdb lists one record per CDR3 protein. In the table there are around 420,000 distinct CDR3 sequences, approximately 16% of which are singletons. Noted time point: newly diagnosed GD, antithyroid drugs for less than 3 months. From RNA extracted from PBMCs, the TCR library was made. The same sample was also studied in work on T cells in Graves' hyperthyroidism and ophthalmopathy.

This receptor was obtained from a woman between 35 and 50 years old with Graves disease. The chain links TRBV30 to TRBJ1-5, with D possibly matching TRBD1 (6 bases). Sequences were derived from peripheral blood mononuclear cells (PBMCs), sampled at new diagnosis, from a patient treated with antithyroid drugs. CDR3 loop: CAWSVEGDQPQHF. The DNA for the CDR3 is TGTGCCTGGAGTGTCGAGGGGGACCAGCCCCAGCATTTT. The whole variable domain, remainder taken from reference TRBV30 and TRBJ1-5, is SQTIHQWPATLVQPVGSPLSLECTVEGTSNPNLYWYRQAAGRGLQLLFYSVGIGQISSEVPQNLSASRPQDRQFILSSKKLLLSDSGFYLCAWSVEGDQPQHFGDGTRLSIL.